This is a list of T cell receptor beta chains from one sample in a study of blood T cell repertoires in COVID-19. Using immunoSEQ multiplex PCR, the repertoire was profiled, and TCRdb retains in-frame clones only, with some absent. This sample has 250,000 to 350,000 clones, with around 88% found just once. The sequenced sample was peripheral blood. These receptors were taken from a woman aged 45-59 years with acute or convalescent COVID-19. Both conserved end residues are part of each CDR3. D genes are given only for firm matches. Clone size appears in some rows only: once, few, many, or a class for an expanded clone.

CDR3nt: TGTGCCAGCAGCTCTATGGGACACGGGAGGACTGAAGCTTTCTTT
CDR3aa: CASSSMGHGRTEAFF
j_gene: TRBJ1-1
d_gene: -
len: 15
abundance: -
v_gene: TRBV3-1/TRBV3-2

CDR3nt: TGTGCCAGTAGGACCGGGACTAGCGTGGGTGAGCAGTTCTTC
CDR3aa: CASRTGTSVGEQFF
j_gene: TRBJ2-1
d_gene: TRBD2
len: 14
abundance: -
v_gene: TRBV19

CDR3nt: TGTGCCAGCAGTTGGCCCACAGGGAGGGAGGAGACCCAGTACTTC
CDR3aa: CASSWPTGREETQYF
j_gene: TRBJ2-5
d_gene: -
len: 15
abundance: -
v_gene: TRBV28

CDR3nt: TGCGCCAGCAGCTTGGACTACTCAGGGACTCGTTACACAGATACGCAGTATTTT
CDR3aa: CASSLDYSGTRYTDTQYF
j_gene: TRBJ2-3
d_gene: -
len: 18
abundance: -
v_gene: TRBV5-1

CDR3nt: TGTGCCAGCAGCCTCGGACAGATCTCTAACTATGGCTACACCTTC
CDR3aa: CASSLGQISNYGYTF
j_gene: TRBJ1-2
d_gene: -
len: 15
abundance: -
v_gene: TRBV5-6

CDR3nt: TGTGCCAGCTCACCTCTACCCCTCGGACAGGGGCCTCATCAGCCCCAGCATTTT
CDR3aa: CASSPLPLGQGPHQPQHF
j_gene: TRBJ1-5
d_gene: TRBD1
len: 18
abundance: once
v_gene: TRBV18

CDR3nt: TGCGCCAGCAGCCAAGGGCCGCAAGGGGACGGGGAGCTGTTTTTT
CDR3aa: CASSQGPQGDGELFF
j_gene: TRBJ2-2
d_gene: -
len: 15
abundance: -
v_gene: TRBV5-1

CDR3nt: TGCAGCGTTTATATTCACGGAGAGTGGAACACTGAAGCTTTCTTT
CDR3aa: CSVYIHGEWNTEAFF
j_gene: TRBJ1-1
d_gene: -
len: 15
abundance: -
v_gene: TRBV29-1

CDR3nt: TGTGCCAGCAGTTACTACCAGGACAGGGAAGCTTTCTTT
CDR3aa: CASSYYQDREAFF
j_gene: TRBJ1-1
d_gene: TRBD1
len: 13
abundance: -
v_gene: TRBV6-2/TRBV6-3

CDR3nt: TGTGCCAGCATCGACAGAGAAGGGACAGATACGCAGTATTTT
CDR3aa: CASIDREGTDTQYF
j_gene: TRBJ2-3
d_gene: -
len: 14
abundance: -
v_gene: TRBV27

CDR3nt: TGTGCCAGCAGCTCTCTACGGGGTGAAAAACTGTTTTTT
CDR3aa: CASSSLRGEKLFF
j_gene: TRBJ1-4
d_gene: -
len: 13
abundance: -
v_gene: TRBV7-6

CDR3nt: TGCAGTGCTAGTACAGGGTACGGCTACACCTTC
CDR3aa: CSASTGYGYTF
j_gene: TRBJ1-2
d_gene: -
len: 11
abundance: many
v_gene: TRBV20-1

CDR3nt: TGTGCCAGCAGTTACGTCGGGTACCAAGAGACCCAGTACTTC
CDR3aa: CASSYVGYQETQYF
j_gene: TRBJ2-5
d_gene: -
len: 14
abundance: -
v_gene: TRBV6-5

CDR3nt: TGTGCCAGCAGCTTAGCGATTGGGACAGACCTCGGGCAGCCCCAGCATTTT
CDR3aa: CASSLAIGTDLGQPQHF
j_gene: TRBJ1-5
d_gene: TRBD1
len: 17
abundance: -
v_gene: TRBV7-9

CDR3nt: TGTGCCAGCAGCCCGAGTGGCGGGGATACGCAGTATTTT
CDR3aa: CASSPSGGDTQYF
j_gene: TRBJ2-3
d_gene: -
len: 13
abundance: -
v_gene: TRBV9

CDR3nt: TGTGCCAGCAGTCGGGAGCCGGGAGGTGAAAAACTGTTTTTT
CDR3aa: CASSREPGGEKLFF
j_gene: TRBJ1-4
d_gene: -
len: 14
abundance: -
v_gene: TRBV2

CDR3nt: TGTGCCAGCAGCGCGGGACAGGGGGCTCTCCTGAACACTGAAGCTTTCTTT
CDR3aa: CASSAGQGALLNTEAFF
j_gene: TRBJ1-1
d_gene: TRBD1
len: 17
abundance: -
v_gene: TRBV27

CDR3nt: TGCAGCGTGCAGGGGCAGGATGAAAAACTGTTTTTT
CDR3aa: CSVQGQDEKLFF
j_gene: TRBJ1-4
d_gene: -
len: 12
abundance: -
v_gene: TRBV29-1

CDR3nt: TGTGCCAGTAGTATAGATGCGGAAGGCTACACCTTC
CDR3aa: CASSIDAEGYTF
j_gene: TRBJ1-2
d_gene: -
len: 12
abundance: -
v_gene: TRBV19

CDR3nt: TGTGCCAGCAGGCCGACTAGCGGCTACAATGAGCAGTTCTTC
CDR3aa: CASRPTSGYNEQFF
j_gene: TRBJ2-1
d_gene: TRBD2
len: 14
abundance: few
v_gene: TRBV2

CDR3nt: TGTGCCAGCACCCTAGGACAGCGGGATATGATGGAACTGTTTTTT
CDR3aa: CASTLGQRDMMELFF
j_gene: TRBJ1-4
d_gene: -
len: 15
abundance: -
v_gene: TRBV11-2

CDR3nt: TGTGCCAGCAGTGAAGTCTCTCGTGGGACAGGGGGCGCCTACGAGCAGTACTTC
CDR3aa: CASSEVSRGTGGAYEQYF
j_gene: TRBJ2-7
d_gene: TRBD1
len: 18
abundance: -
v_gene: TRBV6-1

CDR3nt: TGCGCCAGCAGCACCACGACTAGCGGGAGACCCGAGCAGTACTTC
CDR3aa: CASSTTTSGRPEQYF
j_gene: TRBJ2-7
d_gene: TRBD2
len: 15
abundance: -
v_gene: TRBV5-1

CDR3nt: TGTGCCAGTAGTATTGGGGGGGTGGACACAGATACGCAGTATTTT
CDR3aa: CASSIGGVDTDTQYF
j_gene: TRBJ2-3
d_gene: TRBD2
len: 15
abundance: -
v_gene: TRBV19

CDR3nt: TGCGCCAGCAGCCGACAGGAGTTCTCTGGAAACACCATATATTTT
CDR3aa: CASSRQEFSGNTIYF
j_gene: TRBJ1-3
d_gene: -
len: 15
abundance: -
v_gene: TRBV5-1

CDR3nt: TGTGCCAGCAGTGGAGACTCCCTAGCGCTATCCTTC
CDR3aa: CASSGDSLALSF
j_gene: TRBJ2-7
d_gene: -
len: 12
abundance: -
v_gene: TRBV2

CDR3nt: TGTGCCAGCAGTTCAAACAGGGGCTCGAGGACCGGGGAGCTGTTTTTT
CDR3aa: CASSSNRGSRTGELFF
j_gene: TRBJ2-2
d_gene: TRBD1
len: 16
abundance: -
v_gene: TRBV6-5